These 32 T cell receptor beta chains were sequenced from one sample in a study of CD8 T cells in Susac syndrome. RNA in amounts of about 0.45 to 1 ug was reverse transcribed with random hexamers. TCRdb itself ran the immunoSEQ multiplex PCR reads through MiXCR, one entry per CDR3 protein. The sample shows 120,000 or so distinct CDR3 sequences, 94% of them seen only once. Material: CD4+ T cells from PBMCs. The receptor source for this set is a human donor in good health.

This chain joins TRBV2 and TRBJ1-5; possibly TRBD1 for D (6 bases). The CDR3 loop spans 13 amino acids. The germline gives CDR1 SNHLY, CDR2 FYNNEI. Trimming removed 4 bases at V and 9 bases at J, with 13 bases between. The CDR3 reads CASSGDIYRPQHF. The DNA of the CDR3 is TGTGCCAGCAGTGGGGACATCTATCGGCCCCAGCATTTT.

The V and J genes are TRBV6-2 or TRBV6-3 and TRBJ1-5; D unresolved. V dropped 6 bases and J dropped 5 bases, with 20 bases sitting between them. The CDR3 loop spans 16 amino acids. CDR1 MNHEY and CDR2 SVGEGT come from the germline V gene. The CDR3 protein is CASRDPARTVDQPQHF. Written as DNA, the CDR3 is TGTGCCAGCAGAGACCCGGCCAGGACGGTGGATCAGCCCCAGCATTTT.

This chain connects TRBV20-1 to TRBJ2-2; 8 nucleotides line up with TRBD2. The V gene's germline CDR1 is DFQATT and CDR2 SNEGSKA (reference sequence). The junction had 9 bases not matched to a gene; V was cut back by 3 bases and J by 3 bases. The CDR3 loop spans 16 amino acids. The CDR3 sequence is CSARGPREAYTGELFF. The CDR3 DNA follows: TGCAGTGCTAGGGGCCCGCGGGAGGCGTACACCGGGGAGCTGTTTTTT.

The genes are TRBV6-5 and TRBJ1-5; D not resolved. Germline assignment: CDR1 MNHEY and CDR2 SVGAGI. CDR3 length: 12 residues. Trimming removed 6 bases at V and 7 bases at J, with 10 bases between. CDR3 region: CASRGFGQPQHF. The DNA of the CDR3 is TGTGCCAGCAGGGGTTTTGGGCAGCCCCAGCATTTT.

This rearrangement joins TRBV29-1 to TRBJ2-4, with unresolved D. This CDR3 spans 12 amino acids. Germline assignment: CDR1 SQVTM and CDR2 ANQGSEA. With 4 bases removed from V and 1 base from J, the gap between germline ends came to 5 bases. CDR3 nucleotides: TGCAGCGTTGTGGGGGCCAAAAACATTCAGTACTTC. As protein: CSVVGAKNIQYF.

This sequence joins TRBV6-1 and TRBJ2-6; D not resolved. Per germline, CDR1 MNHNS and CDR2 SASEGT. CDR3 length: 16 amino acids. V was trimmed by 5 bases and J by 0 bases, leaving 11 bases between them. The CDR3 spells CASSKRRSSGANVLTF. In nucleotides, the CDR3 is TGTGCCAGCAGTAAACGACGGAGCTCTGGGGCCAACGTCCTGACTTTC.

The genes are TRBV6-5 and TRBJ2-7; 8 bases align to TRBD2. This CDR3 has 15 residues. From germline, CDR1 is MNHEY and CDR2 SVGAGI. Trimming took 6 bases from V and 2 from J; bases not matched to a gene: 9. In DNA form, the CDR3 reads TGTGCCAGCAGCCCTGTGCGGGAGGCCGCCTACGAGCAGTACTTC. Residues: CASSPVREAAYEQYF.

This clonotype has a handful of counts. The chain employs TRBV29-1 and TRBJ2-7, with 8 bases aligning to TRBD2. The CDR3 has 14 residues. V shed 0 bases and J 3 bases; nucleotides not matched to a gene: 4. Germline CDR1 SQVTM, CDR2 ANQGSEA. The CDR3 sequence is CSVEEGLVGYEQYF. CDR3 in DNA: TGCAGCGTTGAAGAGGGACTAGTTGGCTACGAGCAGTACTTC.

V and J are TRBV7-6 and TRBJ2-2; 8 nucleotides align to TRBD2. This CDR3 has 17 residues. After removal of 5 bases from V and 2 bases from J, the junction contained 10 bases not matched to a gene. Germline CDR1 is SGHVS and CDR2 is FNYEAQ. DNA of the CDR3: TGTGCCAGCAGCCCCCTGGGGCTAGCGGGTAACACCGGGGAGCTGTTTTTT. As protein: CASSPLGLAGNTGELFF. Together with reference TRBV7-6 and TRBJ2-2, the CDR3 gives the full variable domain: GAGVSQSPRYKVTKRGQDVALRCDPISGHVSLYWYRQALGQGPEFLTYFNYEAQQDKSGLPNDRFSAERPEGSISTLTIQRTEQRDSAMYRCASSPLGLAGNTGELFFGEGSRLTVL.

This clonotype was observed a single time. The gene calls are TRBV5-4 and TRBJ1-2; 8 nucleotides match TRBD1. Germline CDR1 SGHNT, CDR2 YYREEE (reference sequence). This CDR3 has 13 amino acids. Trimming cost V 4 bases and J 8 bases; bases outside gene matches: 7. CDR3: CASSLDREGGYTF. Written as DNA, the CDR3 is TGTGCCAGCAGCCTGGACAGGGAGGGAGGCTACACCTTC.

The chain has TRBV5-1 and TRBJ2-1; 10 nucleotides match TRBD2. J gave up 0 bases and V 0 bases, and 9 bases lay outside the gene matches. This CDR3 is 19 amino acids long. The germline CDR1 and CDR2 sequences are SGHRS and YFSETQ. CDR3 in amino acids: CASSLAGLALVGSYNEQFF. The CDR3 bases are TGCGCCAGCAGCTTGGCGGGACTAGCGTTGGTGGGCTCCTACAATGAGCAGTTCTTC.

DNA for the CDR3: TGTGCCACCAGTGATTTGGGTCGGGACAGGGCTAACACCGGGGAGCTGTTTTTT. It is translated as CATSDLGRDRANTGELFF. The J gene is TRBJ2-2, the V gene TRBV24-1; 9 positions agree with TRBD1. V was pared by 0 bases and J by 2 bases, with 6 bases of the junction left unmatched. CDR3 length equals 18 residues. Germline V gives CDR1 KGHDR, CDR2 SFDVKD.

This rearrangement joins TRBV20-1 to TRBJ2-7; 14 bases agree with TRBD2. The CDR3 totals 14 residues. The trim removed 6 bases at V and 3 bases at J, leaving 4 bases unmatched. Germline V lookup: CDR1 DFQATT, CDR2 SNEGSKA (reference sequence). CDR3 nucleotide sequence: TGCAGTGCCGCCGGGACTAGCGGGAGCTACGAGCAGTACTTC. This encodes CSAAGTSGSYEQYF.

The chain carries TRBV2 and TRBJ2-6; D is uncertain. Per germline, CDR1 SNHLY and CDR2 FYNNEI. Trimming removed 6 bases from V and 0 bases from J, with 18 bases in between. CDR3 length: 18 amino acids. CDR3 DNA sequence: TGTGCCAGCAGAAGTACTTTCGGGCCCCGCTCTGGGGCCAACGTCCTGACTTTC. Protein sequence: CASRSTFGPRSGANVLTF. The entire variable domain, with the rest obtained from reference TRBV2 and TRBJ2-6, is as follows: EPEVTQTPSHQVTQMGQEVILRCVPISNHLYFYWYRQILGQKVEFLVSFYNNEISEKSEIFDDQFSVERPDGSNFTLKIRSTKLEDSAMYFCASRSTFGPRSGANVLTFGAGSRLTVL.

The chain carries TRBV19 and TRBJ1-1; D is uncertain. Germline V gene sequence: CDR1 LNHDA, CDR2 SQIVND (reference sequence). CDR3 length: 12 amino acids. Trimming removed 5 bases at V and 4 bases at J, with 8 bases between. Here the CDR3 DNA reads TGTGCCAGTAGTCGGACTAGCACTGAAGCTTTCTTT. Translation gives CASSRTSTEAFF.

This chain connects TRBV12-3 or TRBV12-4 to TRBJ1-2; TRBD1 might be the D (6 bases). V was shortened by 1 base and J by 8 bases, with 17 bases between the two germline ends. The CDR3 has 15 amino acids. The DNA of the CDR3 is TGTGCCAGCAGTTTAGTCATCGGGGGGGCTAGCGGCTACACCTTC. Its protein product is CASSLVIGGASGYTF.

The V gene is TRBV4-3, the J gene TRBJ2-6; D is uncertain. The CDR3 length is 15 residues. V dropped 2 bases and J dropped 4 bases, with 9 bases sitting between them. Germline CDR1 reads LGHNA; CDR2 reads YSLEER. This chain's CDR3 is CASSQQVSGANVLTF. The CDR3 DNA is TGCGCCAGCAGCCAACAGGTATCGGGGGCCAACGTCCTGACTTTC.

The chain uses TRBV29-1 and TRBJ2-1; 9 nucleotides line up with TRBD2. The CDR3 loop spans 12 amino acids. The trim removed 2 bases at V and 7 bases at J, leaving 0 bases unmatched. Germline CDR1 SQVTM, CDR2 ANQGSEA. Written as DNA, the CDR3 is TGCAGCGTTGAAACTAGCGGGAATGAGCAGTTCTTC. Its translation is CSVETSGNEQFF.

The rearrangement uses TRBV20-1 and TRBJ2-1; the match to TRBD2 covers 13 bases. V shed 4 bases and J 6 bases; nucleotides not matched to a gene: 6. Germline V CDR1 and CDR2: DFQATT, SNEGSKA (reference sequence). The CDR3 consists of 15 residues. In DNA form, the CDR3 reads TGCAGTGCTACAGGATGGACTAGCGGGAGCAATGAGCAGTTCTTC. Amino acid sequence: CSATGWTSGSNEQFF.

J is TRBJ2-1 and V is TRBV4-3; 10 nucleotides agree with TRBD2. Germline CDR1 is LGHNA and CDR2 is YSLEER. The length of the CDR3 is 16 residues. V trimming: 0 bases; J trimming: 6 bases; junction bases outside the gene matches: 5. CDR3 bases: TGCGCCAGCAGCCAAGATCTCCTAGCGGGAGCCAATGAGCAGTTCTTC. It translates to CASSQDLLAGANEQFF.

The J gene is TRBJ2-7, the V gene TRBV20-1, with 7 bases identical to TRBD2. V lost 5 bases, J lost 6 bases, and 7 bases stayed unmatched. CDR1 DFQATT and CDR2 SNEGSKA come from the germline V gene (reference sequence). The CDR3 contains 12 residues. The CDR3 bases are TGCAGTGCTGGCGGGAGTTTGGGCGAGCAGTACTTC. It yields the protein CSAGGSLGEQYF.

The rearrangement links TRBV30 to TRBJ1-2; 8 bases fit TRBD1. The junction had 7 bases not matched to a gene; V was cut back by 4 bases and J by 0 bases. Germline CDR1 reads GTSNPN; CDR2 reads SVGIG (reference sequence). The CDR3 length is 15 residues. CDR3 DNA sequence: TGTGCCTGGATACGGGACAGGTACCCTAACTATGGCTACACCTTC. Translating it yields CAWIRDRYPNYGYTF.

The V and J genes are TRBV6-5 and TRBJ2-7, with 8 positions matching TRBD1. The germline V gene has CDR1 MNHEY and CDR2 SVGAGI. The CDR3 consists of 13 residues. Trimming at V came to 7 bases and at J to 3 bases, leaving 5 bases not matched to a gene. The CDR3 DNA is TGTGCCAGCACTGCGACAGGGGACTACGAGCAGTACTTC. Residues: CASTATGDYEQYF.

This chain uses TRBV19 with TRBJ2-7, with a possible D match to TRBD1 (6 bases). Germline-derived CDR1 and CDR2 are LNHDA and SQIVND (reference sequence). Trimming shortened V by 4 bases and J by 5 bases, and 15 bases separated the two germline ends. The CDR3 covers 14 residues. The CDR3: CASSTTGKLHEQYF. As DNA, the CDR3 is TGTGCCAGTAGTACCACAGGGAAGCTGCACGAGCAGTACTTC.

V is TRBV18 and J is TRBJ2-7, with D unclear. The CDR3 covers 14 residues. From germline, CDR1 is KGHSH and CDR2 LQKENI. The ends were cut back, 1 base at V and 2 bases at J, with 9 bases in the middle. CDR3 residues: CASSPQDGAYEQYF. CDR3 sequence (DNA): TGTGCCAGCTCACCACAGGACGGAGCCTACGAGCAGTACTTC.

J is TRBJ2-7 and V is TRBV2; 16 bases are shared with TRBD2. Germline lookup yields CDR1 SNHLY and CDR2 FYNNEI. V shed 6 bases and J 3 bases; nucleotides not matched to a gene: 2. This CDR3 contains 15 residues. As DNA, the CDR3 is TGTGCCAGCAGGGGACTAGCGGGAGGGGGCTACGAGCAGTACTTC. The encoded protein is CASRGLAGGGYEQYF.

The chain employs TRBV20-1 and TRBJ2-3; D might be TRBD1 (5 bases). CDR3 size: 13 residues. Trimming took 2 bases from V and 1 from J, leaving 7 bases between them. Germline V gene data show CDR1 as DFQATT and CDR2 as SNEGSKA (reference sequence). Here the CDR3 reads CSARKTGTDTQYF. The CDR3 bases are TGCAGTGCTAGAAAGACAGGCACAGATACGCAGTATTTT.

J is TRBJ2-1 and V is TRBV30; TRBD2 agrees at 15 bases. The germline V gene has CDR1 GTSNPN and CDR2 SVGIG (reference sequence). J lost 9 bases, V lost 2 bases, and 11 bases had no gene match. The CDR3 loop spans 17 amino acids. CDR3 nucleotides: TGTGCCTGGAGTCCCACTAGGACTAGCGGGAGGGTGGCTGAGCAGTTCTTC. This codes for CAWSPTRTSGRVAEQFF.

The chain is built from TRBV10-2 and TRBJ2-5, with a possible D match to TRBD1 (5 bases). The CDR3 is made up of 17 amino acids. The V end was cut by 3 bases, the J end by 0 bases, with 17 bases between. The V gene's germline CDR1 is WSHSY and CDR2 SAAADI. CDR3 DNA: TGCGCCAGCAGTGATCAACCCGACAGCGATTACCAAGAGACCCAGTACTTC. Translating gives CASSDQPDSDYQETQYF.

This chain uses TRBV4-3 with TRBJ2-4; 7 bases align to TRBD1. The CDR3 contains 15 residues. CDR1 is LGHNA, CDR2 YSLEER, per germline. V trimming: 3 bases; J trimming: 7 bases; junction bases outside the gene matches: 9. The CDR3 DNA is TGCGCCAGCAGCCAGGATACAGGGGCCGGGAACATTCAGTACTTC. Its protein is CASSQDTGAGNIQYF.

The rearrangement uses TRBV4-2 and TRBJ1-2; no reliable D call. There are 15 residues in the CDR3. V was clipped by 5 bases and J by 4 bases, with 17 bases between them. Germline V lookup: CDR1 LGHNA, CDR2 YNFKEQ. CDR3 loop: CASSSRPRKGYGYTF. DNA of the CDR3: TGTGCCAGCAGCTCGAGACCCCGGAAGGGCTATGGCTACACCTTC.

The chain joins TRBV6-1 to TRBJ2-1; no reliable D call. The CDR3 contains 11 residues. Germline loops: CDR1 MNHNS, CDR2 SASEGT. The germline V and J ends were trimmed by 8 bases and 10 bases, with 12 bases remaining between them. CDR3 in amino acids: CASLKLEEQFF. The CDR3 bases are TGTGCCAGCTTGAAGTTGGAAGAGCAGTTCTTC.